Sequencing of this TCR beta chain was carried out in a study of T cell responses to AZD1222 COVID-19 vaccine. For the study at large: Pooling covered second doses at about 4 or about 12 weeks.

Germline CDR1 MNHEY, CDR2 SMNVEV (reference sequence). The CDR3 extends over 13 amino acids. Between the trimmed V and J ends, which lost 6 bases and 3 bases, there was a span of 9 bases. With respect to this clone: Antigen specificity is unknown.

Using immunoSEQ multiplex PCR, the repertoire was profiled, and TCRdb retains in-frame clones only, with some absent. The data show 90,000 to 130,000 clones, 88% seen once. Whole-study results and caveats: Seropositive at baseline were only a handful of AZD1222 recipients. Repertoire samples came only from after the peak T cell response. The study found Spike-specific TCR breadth and depth rose after two AZD1222 doses.

Here the sequenced sample was peripheral blood, taken on day 0 of AZD1222 vaccination. The chain combines TRBV27 with TRBJ1-5; D is unresolved. The TCR was taken from an adult in good health. CDR3 DNA sequence: TGTGCCAGCAGCGGAGGACCCAATCAGCCCCAGCATTTT. It yields the protein CASSGGPNQPQHF.